This paragraph reports one TCR beta chain. There is no known antigen for this receptor. No much larger clonotype is one base removed from it; base qualities were not supplied. This entry is derived from a study of OX40 agonist ivuxolimab in advanced cancers. About the full investigation: Ivuxolimab was a fully human IgG2 agonistic monoclonal antibody targeting the costimulatory receptor OX40 (CD134). Intravenous ivuxolimab was administered to patients every 2 weeks at six dose levels: 0.01, 0.1, 0.3, 1.5, 3 and 10 mg/kg. Of the roughly 53 patients in dose escalation, 19 had hepatocellular carcinoma, about 15 had melanoma, 9 had renal cell carcinoma and 9 had head and neck cancer. The dose-escalation cohort was 82.7% male with a mean age of about 58 years, ranging from about 23 to 85. Patients were allowed to have had prior anti-PD-1, anti-PD-L1 or anti-CTLA-4 therapy, and around 40% of the dose-escalation patients had previously received checkpoint inhibitors. Partial responses occurred in three dose-escalation patients, of whom one had hepatocellular carcinoma and two had cutaneous melanoma. Peripheral TCRbeta sequencing aimed to test whether ivuxolimab altered TCR sequence diversity and caused clonal T-cell expansion. The paper describes the monotherapy dose-escalation part (N = 52 patients) of the phase I trial of ivuxolimab.

The investigation overall reported the following: The antigen specificity of the peripheral T cells that underwent clonal expansion was not determined. At doses of 0.1 to 3.0 mg/kg, clonal expansion of both CD4+ and CD8+ blood T cells was observed from baseline to week 6. After ivuxolimab, CD8+ T cells had more expanded clones than CD4+ T cells on average. Low levels of normalized T-cell clonal expansion were also shown by some nonresponding patients. In partial responders in the 0.1-3.0 mg/kg groups, normalized peripheral clonal expansion was found to be among the lowest, especially among CD8+ T cells.

The germline V gene provides CDR1 LGHNA and CDR2 YNFKEQ. The CDR3 starts with the cysteine, ends with the phenylalanine, and has 16 residues. The entry retains the CDR3 DNA only, 48 bases that are in frame from base 1. The V and J ends are trimmed by 0 bases and 4 bases, leaving 10 bases between them. Patients with autoimmune disease history or receiving systemic immunosuppression were excluded from the trial. In every dose cohort, peripheral blood was drawn for TCR sequencing at baseline, cycle 4 day 1, and cycle 7 day 1. The samples were drawn from a first-in-human, open-label, multicenter phase I dose-escalation trial of ivuxolimab. Adults with locally advanced or metastatic melanoma, renal cell carcinoma, hepatocellular carcinoma or head and neck squamous cell carcinoma were enrolled in the trial. Before TCR sequencing, CD4+ T cells and CD8+ T cells were sorted from peripheral blood as separate populations.

To sequence the TCRbeta CDR3 region, genomic DNA was isolated from the sorted cells. The immunoSEQ Assay was used to sequence the TCRbeta CDR3 regions. As stored in TCRdb, this immuneACCESS dataset retains in-frame rearrangements with V and J assigned. A fraction of the clones does not appear; measured against another copy, unresolved V genes explain less than half of the discrepancy, and the remainder lacks a known reason. The sample includes some 79,000 clones, with 80% to 95% observed a single time. The top ten clones comprise 0.44% of the sample. The source of this sequence is an adult with an advanced solid tumor such as melanoma, head and neck, liver or kidney cancer. The receptor chain draws on TRBV4-2 and TRBJ1-6; perhaps TRBD1 is the D gene, with 5 bases matching. Sequencing used CD4+ or CD8+ T cells sorted from blood, obtained in a trial of the OX40 agonist ivuxolimab. The DNA is as follows: TGTGCCAGCAGCCAAGAAACTACAGGTTATAATTCACCCCTCCACTTT. This sequence encodes CASSQETTGYNSPLHF.